A single sample gave rise to the 20 T cell receptor beta chains below, sequenced in a study of Ad26.COV2.S vaccination and SARS-CoV-2 variants. Clones were read by immunoSEQ multiplex PCR, and TCRdb kept only the in-frame ones, dropping some. Found here are approximately 450,000 clones, approximately 92% of them singletons; the top ten hold approximately 12%. Regarding treatment: roughly 18 received Ad26.COV2.S at low or high dose, single or two shots; about 5 received placebo; per-sample allocation not given. Repertoires come from day 63 after the first vaccine or placebo injection. The starting material was peripheral blood, obtained in a trial of Ad26.COV2.S vaccine versus placebo. These receptors were collected from a person aged 18-60 years who received the Ad26.COV2.S COVID-19 vaccine or a placebo.

The rearrangement joins TRBV19 to TRBJ2-3; weak D call: TRBD1 (6 bases). The V and J ends lost 2 bases and 1 base respectively, with 22 bases between them. The CDR3 spans 19 residues. CDR1 is LNHDA, CDR2 SQIVND, per germline (reference sequence). Here the CDR3 DNA reads TGTGCCAGTAGTATATTCCCCCCCGGGACACCCCTTGGCACAGATACGCAGTATTTT. This sequence encodes CASSIFPPGTPLGTDTQYF.

This chain joins TRBV5-6 and TRBJ1-4, with D perhaps TRBD1 (6 bases). The CDR3 is 16 amino acids. The germline V and J ends were trimmed by 3 bases and 7 bases, with 19 bases remaining between them. Germline V gene sequence: CDR1 SGHDT, CDR2 YYEEEE. The chain's CDR3 is CASSSPKGGSFEKLFF. DNA for the CDR3: TGTGCCAGCAGCTCTCCAAAGGGGGGATCTTTTGAAAAACTGTTTTTT. Full variable domain (outside the CDR3, taken from reference TRBV5-6 and TRBJ1-4): DAGVTQSPTHLIKTRGQQVTLRCSPKSGHDTVSWYQQALGQGPQFIFQYYEEEERQRGNFPDRFSGHQFPNYSSELNVNALLLGDSALYLCASSSPKGGSFEKLFFGSGTQLSVL.

The CDR3 protein is CATRAGPNTEAFF. Here the CDR3 DNA reads TGTGCCACAAGGGCAGGGCCCAACACTGAAGCTTTCTTT. The J gene is TRBJ1-1, the V gene TRBV19; D perhaps matches TRBD1 (5 bases). This CDR3 contains 13 residues. V lost 10 bases and J lost 2, with 14 bases in between. Germline CDR1 and CDR2: LNHDA and SQIVND (reference sequence). Looking up the rest from reference TRBV19 and TRBJ1-1 gives the full variable domain: DGGITQSPKYLFRKEGQNVTLSCEQNLNHDAMYWYRQDPGQGLRLIYYSQIVNDFQKGDIAEGYSVSREKKESFPLTVTSAQKNPTAFYLCATRAGPNTEAFFGQGTRLTVV.

J is TRBJ2-7 and V is TRBV29-1; 8 nucleotides line up with TRBD2. This CDR3 contains 12 residues. V lost 8 bases to trimming and J lost 3 bases; unmatched junction nucleotides: 6. Germline CDR1 SQVTM, CDR2 ANQGSEA. Here the CDR3 DNA reads TGCAGCACGCGGGGGGCCAGCTACGAGCAGTACTTC. Encoded protein: CSTRGASYEQYF.

The chain couples TRBV5-5 to TRBJ1-1; 7 bases match TRBD1. The V and J ends lost 4 bases and 6 bases, in that order; junction bases with no gene match: 9. The CDR3 loop spans 14 amino acids. The germline CDR1 and CDR2 sequences are SGHKS and YYEKEE (reference sequence). The CDR3 protein is CASSGGTAPPEAFF. CDR3 nucleotide sequence: TGTGCCAGCAGCGGAGGGACAGCCCCACCTGAAGCTTTCTTT.

This clone was observed once. This sequence joins TRBV29-1 and TRBJ2-3; a possible D gene is TRBD1 (5 bases). There are 19 residues in the CDR3. CDR1 SQVTM and CDR2 ANQGSEA come from the germline V gene. V shed 5 bases and J shed 5 bases, with 32 bases lying between them. The CDR3 nucleotides are TGCAGCGTTTCCGACTTTGCGGCGGACAATCTCCGTTATATAGATACGCAGTATTTT. It yields the protein CSVSDFAADNLRYIDTQYF.

This sequence joins TRBV7-6 and TRBJ2-7; D may match TRBD1 or TRBD2 (6 bases each). The germline V and J ends were trimmed by 0 bases and 7 bases, with 13 bases remaining between them. The germline V gene encodes CDR1 SGHVS and CDR2 FNYEAQ. The CDR3 extends over 14 amino acids. The CDR3 loop is CASSLAWGAEEQYF. The CDR3, as DNA: TGTGCCAGCAGCTTAGCTTGGGGGGCGGAGGAGCAGTACTTC. Filled out from reference TRBV7-6 and TRBJ2-7, the complete variable domain reads GAGVSQSPRYKVTKRGQDVALRCDPISGHVSLYWYRQALGQGPEFLTYFNYEAQQDKSGLPNDRFSAERPEGSISTLTIQRTEQRDSAMYRCASSLAWGAEEQYFGPGTRLTVT.

This clone was counted a single time. Other DNA sequences from this sample encode an identical CDR3 as well. V usage is TRBV27 and J usage is TRBJ1-3; no clear D. CDR1 is MNHEY and CDR2 is SMNVEV in the germline V gene (reference sequence). This CDR3 contains 14 residues. The V gene lost 2 bases and the J gene lost 1 base, with 6 bases spanning the gap. The CDR3 spells CASSLLGSGNTIYF. CDR3 nucleotides: TGTGCCAGCAGTTTACTGGGTTCTGGAAACACCATATATTTT.

The chain has TRBV6-5 and TRBJ2-2, with 7 bases identical to TRBD2. Trimming took 7 bases from V and 4 from J; bases not matched to a gene: 9. Per germline, CDR1 MNHEY and CDR2 SVGAGI. The CDR3 length is 15 residues. CDR3 in amino acids: CASTVDPGGTGELFF. CDR3 in DNA: TGTGCCAGCACCGTGGACCCGGGGGGCACCGGGGAGCTGTTTTTT.

The chain uses TRBV18 and TRBJ1-4; D may be TRBD1 (6 bases). V was cut by 3 bases and J by 3 bases, with 23 bases left in between. Germline V gene sequence: CDR1 KGHSH, CDR2 LQKENI. The CDR3 spans 19 residues. CDR3 region: CASSPQITGPSNSNEKLFF. The CDR3 nucleotides read TGTGCCAGCTCACCTCAAATCACAGGGCCTAGCAACTCTAATGAAAAACTGTTTTTT.

This chain uses TRBV5-4 with TRBJ2-1; D gene unclear. V gave up 4 bases and J gave up 2 bases, with 13 bases separating them. Germline assignment: CDR1 SGHNT and CDR2 YYREEE (reference sequence). The CDR3 runs to 15 residues. The CDR3 DNA follows: TGTGCCAGCAGCCCGGACCCAACCCCCTACAATGAGCAGTTCTTC. The encoded protein is CASSPDPTPYNEQFF.

The genes are TRBV28 and TRBJ2-7; the D gene is possibly TRBD1 (6 bases). The CDR3 has 13 amino acids. Germline V CDR1 and CDR2: MDHEN, SYDVKM. V was shortened by 3 bases and J by 2 bases, with 8 bases between the two germline ends. The CDR3 DNA sequence: TGTGCCAGCAGTTTTGGGGGCCCCTACGAGCAGTACTTC. It codes for CASSFGGPYEQYF.

This clone is a singleton in its sample. This chain uses TRBV25-1 with TRBJ2-1; TRBD1 aligns across 10 bases. CDR1 and CDR2 (germline): MGHDK, SYGVNS. CDR3 length equals 15 residues. Trimming took 2 bases from V and 10 from J; bases not matched to a gene: 8. CDR3 sequence reads: CASSEPGQGIKEQFF. Here the CDR3 DNA reads TGTGCCAGCAGTGAACCGGGACAGGGGATAAAGGAGCAGTTCTTC.

In nucleotides, the CDR3 is TGTGCCAGCAGCGTACCCCGCGGGTCTGTGACCGGGGAGCTGTTTTTT. Translating gives CASSVPRGSVTGELFF. The chain combines TRBV9 with TRBJ2-2; weak D call: TRBD2 (5 bases). The CDR3 totals 16 residues. Germline CDR1 and CDR2: SGDLS and YYNGEE. With 1 base removed from V and 5 bases from J, the gap between germline ends came to 15 bases.

CDR3 amino acids: CASSLFSDQETQYF. The DNA for the CDR3 is TGTGCCAGCAGCTTATTTTCGGACCAAGAGACCCAGTACTTC. The rearrangement joins TRBV7-2 to TRBJ2-5; D call uncertain. The germline V gene encodes CDR1 SGHTA and CDR2 FQGNSA. The CDR3 has 14 amino acids. The germline V and J ends were trimmed by 2 bases and 0 bases, with 7 bases remaining between them.

This clone was seen only once. The V gene is TRBV5-1, the J gene TRBJ2-5; a possible D gene is TRBD1 (5 bases). CDR1 is SGHRS and CDR2 is YFSETQ in the germline V gene. Trimming took 4 bases from V and 0 from J, leaving 10 bases between them. This CDR3 comprises 14 residues. CDR3 sequence reads: CASSLTGYQETQYF. CDR3 nucleotide sequence: TGCGCCAGCAGCCTCACAGGTTACCAAGAGACCCAGTACTTC.

The chain joins TRBV3-1 (or the pseudogene TRBV3-2) to TRBJ2-1; 11 bases are shared with TRBD2. Germline CDR1 and CDR2: LGHDT and YNNKEL (reference sequence). The CDR3 has 17 amino acids. The V gene end was trimmed by 3 bases and the J gene end by 4 bases; junction bases not matched to a gene: 8. CDR3 coding DNA: TGTGCCAGCAGCCATTCCCCCACTAGCGGGAGTTACAATGAGCAGTTCTTC. Translated: CASSHSPTSGSYNEQFF.

V gene TRBV20-1 combines with J gene TRBJ1-1; maybe TRBD1 (5 bases). This CDR3 contains 11 residues. Trimming shortened V by 7 bases and J by 6 bases, and 12 bases separated the two germline ends. Germline V gives CDR1 DFQATT, CDR2 SNEGSKA (reference sequence). As DNA, the CDR3 is TGCAGTGGCAGGGAGAGATCTGAAGCTTTCTTT. This encodes CSGRERSEAFF.

The chain has TRBV6-1 and TRBJ2-6; D call uncertain. The CDR3 is made up of 18 amino acids. CDR1 is MNHNS, CDR2 SASEGT, per germline. V was trimmed by 0 bases and J by 0 bases, leaving 12 bases between them. The DNA of the CDR3 is TGTGCCAGCAGTGAAGCTCCGCGACCAGACTCTGGGGCCAACGTCCTGACTTTC. This sequence encodes CASSEAPRPDSGANVLTF.

The chain uses TRBV2 and TRBJ2-2; tentative D call: TRBD1 (5 bases). Germline CDR1 reads SNHLY; CDR2 reads FYNNEI. The germline V and J ends were trimmed by 4 bases and 4 bases, with 10 bases remaining between them. This CDR3 is 14 amino acids long. The DNA for the CDR3 is TGTGCCAGCAGTGTTTTGGGGCCCACCGGGGAGCTGTTTTTT. Its protein is CASSVLGPTGELFF.